The clone carrying this TCR beta chain was recorded a few times. The source of the sample is a study of T-cell reconstitution after alpha-beta-depleted transplantation in children. Unique molecular identifiers were used to barcode this TCRbeta library. Via MiXCR, TCRdb re-called the PCR reads, giving one row per CDR3 protein. The sample shows some 840,000 distinct CDR3 sequences, approximately 15% of them seen only once. Germline CDR1 reads SEHNR; CDR2 reads FQNEAQ (reference sequence). Trimming removed 0 bases at V and 6 bases at J, with 6 bases between. CDR3 length: 13 amino acids. This rearrangement joins TRBV7-9 to TRBJ1-5; tentative D call: TRBD1 (5 bases). The sequenced sample was PBMCs, mostly from graft donor cells, obtained 360 days after TCRalphabeta/CD19-depleted stem cell transplant. The TCR was taken from a male patient younger than 18 who had a stem cell transplant for acute lymphoblastic leukemia, so the T cells may come from the graft donor. CDR3 bases: TGTGCCAGCAGCTTAGCGGGGACTCAGCCCCAGCATTTT. Translated, it gives CASSLAGTQPQHF.